A selection of T cell receptor beta chains follows, all from one sample in a study of molecular identifiers for immune sequencing clone quantification. TCRdb independently ran MiXCR on the PCR reads; one entry per CDR3 protein. Of under 650,000 distinct CDR3 sequences in the sample, 15% to 20% were seen once. The sample taken for sequencing was naive CD8+ T cells from blood, with Jurkat cell RNA spiked in. Every receptor here comes from a human donor in good health. Some libraries in this study had Jurkat cell RNA spiked in. Both conserved end residues are part of each CDR3. A D gene is named only where the DNA matches it firmly. Where a row states a size, it is once, few, many or the class of an expanded clone; other rows omit it.

-,TRBJ1-2,-,TRBV5-3,TGTGCCGGGGTTAGGGCAGGGTACTATGGCTACACCTTC,CAGVRAGYYGYTF
many,TRBJ2-3,-,TRBV12-3/TRBV12-4,TGTGCCAGCAATTGGGGCAAGACAGATACGCAGTATTTT,CASNWGKTDTQYF
many,TRBJ1-4,-,TRBV7-9,TGTGCCAGCAGCCCAACCAAGCAGGGACCTAATGAAAAACTGTTTTTT,CASSPTKQGPNEKLFF
many,TRBJ2-7,-,TRBV27,TGTGCCAGCAGCGCCGAGGGGCTCTCCTACGAGCAGTACTTC,CASSAEGLSYEQYF
-,TRBJ2-5,-,TRBV7-9,TGTGCCAGCAGCATGCAGGGTGGATTGGAGACCCAGTACTTC,CASSMQGGLETQYF
-,TRBJ2-7,TRBD1,TRBV7-8,TGTGCCAGCAGCCCTAGGACAGGGGGTCTGAATATCTCCTACGAGCAGTACTTC,CASSPRTGGLNISYEQYF
many,TRBJ2-4,-,TRBV6-1,TGTGCCAGCAGTGAAGAGAGAGGTCATCCCAAAAACATTCAGTACTTC,CASSEERGHPKNIQYF
many,TRBJ1-1,TRBD1,TRBV3-1,TGTGCCAGCAGCCTCAACATCGCAGGGGGCACTGAAGCTTTCTTT,CASSLNIAGGTEAFF
few,TRBJ1-5,-,TRBV6-5,TGTGCCAGCAGGCCAACAGTCAATCAGCCCCAGCATTTT,CASRPTVNQPQHF
many,TRBJ2-3,-,TRBV28,TGTGCCAGCAGTTTTCGGTTAACAGATACGCAGTATTTT,CASSFRLTDTQYF
many,TRBJ2-3,-,TRBV20-1,TGCAGTGCTAGGGACAGAACAGATACGCAGTATTTT,CSARDRTDTQYF
many,TRBJ2-7,-,TRBV28,TGTGCCAGCAGTTTACCGGGTTCCACCTACGAGCAGTACTTC,CASSLPGSTYEQYF
few,TRBJ2-1,TRBD2,TRBV13,TGTGCCAGCAGCAACCCGGGACTACTAAATGAGCAGTTCTTC,CASSNPGLLNEQFF
-,TRBJ2-2,-,TRBV6-6,TGTGCCAGCAGTTACTCGAATGTATTACAGGGAACGAACACCGGGGAGCTGTTTTTT,CASSYSNVLQGTNTGELFF
-,TRBJ2-5,TRBD2,TRBV7-9,TGTGCCAGCGGCAGACTAGCGGGAATCGAAGAGACCCAGTACTTC,CASGRLAGIEETQYF
few,TRBJ1-2,-,TRBV7-8,TGTGCCAGCAGCTTAGGACGGTCCAACAACTATGGCTACACCTTC,CASSLGRSNNYGYTF
many,TRBJ2-3,TRBD1,TRBV9,TGTGCCAGCAGCGGAAGACAGGGGGCCGTAGATACGCAGTATTTT,CASSGRQGAVDTQYF
many,TRBJ1-5,-,TRBV28,TGTGCCAGCAGTTTTAAGGGCGTGGGTTGGGGAAGCAATCAGCCCCAGCATTTT,CASSFKGVGWGSNQPQHF
-,TRBJ2-2,TRBD2,TRBV28,TGTGCCAGCAGTTTTCTCGCGGGAGCCGGCACCGGGGAGCTGTTTTTT,CASSFLAGAGTGELFF
many,TRBJ2-6,-,TRBV9,TGTGCCAGCAGCGTAGGGGGTACTGGGGCCAACGTCCTGACTTTC,CASSVGGTGANVLTF
-,TRBJ2-7,-,TRBV11-2,TGTGCCAGCAGCCCAAACTGGGGCGGGAACTCCTACGAGCAGTACTTC,CASSPNWGGNSYEQYF